This T cell receptor beta chain was obtained from a study of T cell repertoires in cytomegalovirus infection. Turning to the study itself: Shared public TCR beta signatures pointed to both CMV infection and a matching HLA type. Findings and caveats of the study: The study found HLA-C-restricted CMV-specific TCR beta clonotypes dominating the ex vivo response.

In TCRdb, the reads were re-called with MiXCR into one record per CDR3 protein. This sample has 170,000 or so distinct CDR3 sequences, with approximately 17% found just once. V was cut by 4 bases and J by 5 bases, with 15 bases left in between. The CDR3 has 14 residues. With regard to this clonotype: Its antigen is still unknown.

The sample taken for sequencing was CD8+ T cells from PBMCs. This clonotype originated in a human donor in good health (CMV status not recorded). Some clones in this sample may be carry-over from other donors' samples. The rearrangement uses TRBV12-3 or TRBV12-4 and TRBJ2-7; either TRBD1 or TRBD2 may supply D (5 bases each). The CDR3 reads CASSYGGVAHEQYF. The CDR3 DNA sequence: TGTGCCAGCAGTTATGGGGGAGTTGCGCACGAGCAGTACTTC.